This T cell receptor beta chain emerged from a study of identical twins. There are many counts of this clonotype. Its antigen is unidentified. CDR3 length: 16 residues. CDR1 is MGHDK and CDR2 is SYGVNS in the germline V gene. Trimming pared 5 bases from V and 2 bases from J, leaving 15 bases between. Unique molecular identifiers were in the cDNA, with template-switch universal primer binding. TCRdb processed the 5' RACE reads anew with MiXCR; each CDR3 protein has one entry. The profile covers fewer than 250,000 distinct CDR3 sequences, with approximately 7.9% appearing a single time and less than 6.5% taken by the ten largest. General study results and limits: With monozygotic twins, out-of-frame TCR alpha sharing exceeded what models estimated.

This sample also appeared in a second study, on yellow fever vaccine responses in identical twins.

The source is a woman between 18 and 29 years old in good health. The specimen was CD8+ T cells sorted from blood. The chain joins TRBV25-1 to TRBJ1-4; no clear D. CDR3 protein: CASSTGPRTTNEKLFF. CDR3 sequence (DNA): TGTGCCAGCAGTACCGGACCCCGGACGACTAATGAAAAACTGTTTTTT.